What follows are 25 T cell receptor beta chains derived from one specimen sequenced in a study of cytomegalovirus exposure and HLA in healthy donors (dated by TCRdb to about 2017). Libraries were built with the immunoSEQ multiplex PCR assay. TCRdb retrieved this table from immuneACCESS and kept in-frame rearrangements only. Not all clones are present; in checked studies, unresolved V genes account for under half, and no reason is known for the remainder. This sample lists approximately 210,000 clones; more than 70% were detected once. The leading ten clones occupy almost 1.5% of the sample. Sequences were obtained from PBMCs. These receptor sequences come from a woman aged 18-29 years in good health and CMV-seronegative.

The V call is TRBV30, the J call TRBJ2-7, with D possibly being TRBD2 (6 bases). Germline lookup yields CDR1 GTSNPN and CDR2 SVGIG (reference sequence). V was cut by 4 bases and J by 6 bases, with 13 bases left in between. The CDR3 runs 12 residues. For the CDR3, the DNA is TGTGCCTGGATGGTAGCGGAGTCCGAGCAGTACTTC. Encoded protein: CAWMVAESEQYF.

V and J are TRBV7-7 and TRBJ2-1; the D gene is possibly TRBD1 (5 bases). Per germline, CDR1 SSHAT and CDR2 FNYEAQ (reference sequence). Trimming removed 0 bases at V and 2 bases at J, with 11 bases between. CDR3 length: 16 residues. The CDR3 bases are TGTGCCAGCAGCTTAGCGGCCCACAGGCCCTACAATGAGCAGTTCTTC. As protein: CASSLAAHRPYNEQFF.

The chain uses TRBV6-4 and TRBJ2-1; TRBD2 agrees at 9 bases. Germline values: CDR1 MRHNA, CDR2 SNTAGT. The CDR3 spans 14 residues. Trimming removed 7 bases from V and 6 bases from J; junction bases left unmatched: 7. The CDR3 DNA is TGTGCCAGCAAAAGTAGCGGGAGTACCAATGAGCAGTTCTTC. Protein: CASKSSGSTNEQFF.

This chain connects TRBV5-1 to TRBJ1-1; possible D gene TRBD1, 6 bases. In germline, CDR1 is SGHRS, CDR2 YFSETQ. This CDR3 is 14 amino acids long. Trimming took 2 bases from V and 0 from J, leaving 8 bases between them. CDR3 nucleotides: TGCGCCAGCAGCTTAAGGGGGATGAACACTGAAGCTTTCTTT. This encodes CASSLRGMNTEAFF.

The chain uses TRBV7-8 and TRBJ1-1; D gene unclear. The germline V and J ends were trimmed by 5 bases and 6 bases, with 16 bases remaining between them. In germline, CDR1 is SGHVS, CDR2 FQNEAQ. CDR3 length equals 14 residues. CDR3 loop: CASSHSPQDSEAFF. In nucleotides, the CDR3 is TGTGCCAGCAGCCATTCCCCACAAGATTCTGAAGCTTTCTTT.

The chain is built from TRBV5-1 and TRBJ2-7, with D unresolved. The CDR3 contains 15 residues. Germline V lookup: CDR1 SGHRS, CDR2 YFSETQ. V was shortened by 2 bases and J by 5 bases, with 17 bases between the two germline ends. CDR3 sequence: CASSFLLGSRDEQYF. The CDR3 bases are TGCGCCAGCAGCTTCCTGCTAGGAAGCCGGGACGAGCAGTACTTC.

This sequence joins TRBV5-1 and TRBJ1-2; D is uncertain. Germline V lookup: CDR1 SGHRS, CDR2 YFSETQ. With 3 bases removed from V and 0 bases from J, the gap between germline ends came to 3 bases. The CDR3 runs 12 residues. CDR3 nucleotides: TGCGCCAGCAGCTCGTCTAACTATGGCTACACCTTC. It specifies CASSSSNYGYTF.

The rearrangement joins TRBV6-5 to TRBJ2-7; the match to TRBD2 covers 8 bases. Per the germline V gene, CDR1 is MNHEY and CDR2 is SVGAGI. The CDR3 covers 16 residues. V was clipped by 0 bases and J by 3 bases; unmatched bases: 7. The CDR3 spells CASSYSGGLAGYEQYF. CDR3 coding DNA: TGTGCCAGCAGTTACTCTGGCGGACTAGCTGGCTACGAGCAGTACTTC.

J is TRBJ2-6 and V is TRBV7-8, with D perhaps TRBD2 (5 bases). CDR1 is SGHVS and CDR2 is FQNEAQ in the germline V gene. V was cut by 5 bases and J by 0 bases, with 11 bases left in between. CDR3 length: 16 residues. The CDR3 sequence: CASSSGGISGANVLTF. CDR3 sequence (DNA): TGTGCCAGCAGCAGCGGAGGAATCTCTGGGGCCAACGTCCTGACTTTC.

The chain joins TRBV2 to TRBJ2-3; 8 bases are shared with TRBD2. This CDR3 comprises 16 residues. J gave up 6 bases and V 4 bases, and 12 bases lay outside the gene matches. Germline V gives CDR1 SNHLY, CDR2 FYNNEI. Here the CDR3 DNA reads TGTGCCAGCAGTGGTCCTGGCGGGGGGCCCGGGGATACGCAGTATTTT. This codes for CASSGPGGGPGDTQYF.

The chain employs TRBV15 and TRBJ2-7, with TRBD1 matching 8 bases. The CDR3 covers 17 residues. V lost 3 bases, J lost 1 base, and 11 bases stayed unmatched. The germline V gene encodes CDR1 LNHNV and CDR2 YYDKDF (reference sequence). The CDR3 sequence is CATSRDRVSTQSYEQYF. CDR3 coding DNA: TGTGCCACCAGCAGGGACAGGGTTTCGACCCAATCCTACGAGCAGTACTTC.

A note on this clone: The same CDR3 arises from other DNA sequences in this sample as well. V and J are TRBV2 and TRBJ1-1, with no clear D. The germline CDR1 and CDR2 sequences are SNHLY and FYNNEI. This CDR3 is 11 amino acids long. Trimming left V 6 bases short and J 3 bases short, with 5 bases between. The chain's CDR3 is CASRGDTEAFF. CDR3 coding DNA: TGTGCCAGCAGGGGCGACACTGAAGCTTTCTTT.

This clone showed up just a few times. The chain recombines TRBV2 with TRBJ2-2; a weak D match, TRBD2 (5 bases). With 7 bases removed from V and 6 bases from J, the gap between germline ends came to 15 bases. CDR3 length: 14 residues. Germline lookup yields CDR1 SNHLY and CDR2 FYNNEI. CDR3 residues: CASMTGNVAGELFF. CDR3 nucleotide sequence: TGTGCCAGCATGACCGGGAATGTCGCCGGGGAGCTGTTTTTT.

The rearrangement uses TRBV25-1 and TRBJ2-5; D call uncertain. The V gene's germline CDR1 is MGHDK and CDR2 SYGVNS. CDR3 length equals 15 residues. V was shortened by 1 base and J by 5 bases, with 14 bases between the two germline ends. Here the CDR3 DNA reads TGTGCCAGCAGTGAATTAGCCGGCCTTGTGGAGACCCAGTACTTC. Translated: CASSELAGLVETQYF. Together with reference TRBV25-1 and TRBJ2-5, the CDR3 gives the full variable domain: EADIYQTPRYLVIGTGKKITLECSQTMGHDKMYWYQQDPGMELHLIHYSYGVNSTEKGDLSSESTVSRIRTEHFPLTLESARPSHTSQYLCASSELAGLVETQYFGPGTRLLVL.

V is TRBV6-6 and J is TRBJ2-3, with 15 bases that match TRBD2. The CDR3 extends over 16 amino acids. The junction had 11 bases not matched to a gene; V was cut back by 2 bases and J by 14 bases. Per germline, CDR1 MNHNY and CDR2 SVGAGI (reference sequence). The DNA of the CDR3 is TGTGCCAGCAGTTACGACTCGGGACTAGCGGGGGGCGAAACGTATTTT. The encoded protein is CASSYDSGLAGGETYF.

V is TRBV5-6 and J is TRBJ1-2; TRBD1 aligns across 9 bases. From germline, CDR1 is SGHDT and CDR2 YYEEEE. The CDR3 runs 15 residues. Trimming cost V 0 bases and J 5 bases; bases outside gene matches: 5. CDR3 in DNA: TGTGCCAGCAGCTTGGAGGCGACAGGGGGGTATGGCTACACCTTC. Residues: CASSLEATGGYGYTF.

The gene calls are TRBV10-1 and TRBJ2-7; 11 nucleotides agree with TRBD1. V lost 4 bases to trimming and J lost 0 bases; unmatched junction nucleotides: 2. Germline assignment: CDR1 WNHNN and CDR2 SYGVQD (reference sequence). CDR3 length: 15 residues. Written as DNA, the CDR3 is TGCGCCAGCAGTGGGACAGGGGGCCACTCCTACGAGCAGTACTTC. Protein product: CASSGTGGHSYEQYF.

This chain connects TRBV19 to TRBJ2-1; 7 bases map to TRBD2. From germline, CDR1 is LNHDA and CDR2 SQIVND (reference sequence). This CDR3 region has 17 residues. J gave up 9 bases and V 0 bases, and 14 bases lay outside the gene matches. The CDR3 nucleotides read TGTGCCAGTAGTATAGATCATGGGAGGGGCCGGTTGGGTGAGCAGTTCTTC. Its translation is CASSIDHGRGRLGEQFF.

The J gene is TRBJ2-2, the V gene TRBV4-1; D remains ambiguous. The CDR3 spans 17 residues. Germline-derived CDR1 and CDR2 are MGHRA and YSYEKL. V dropped 5 bases and J dropped 1 base, with 17 bases sitting between them. The CDR3 nucleotides read TGCGCCAGCAGCGCGAACTTGGCGCAGGTGAACACCGGGGAGCTGTTTTTT. It translates to CASSANLAQVNTGELFF.

The chain joins TRBV28 to TRBJ2-1, with D possibly TRBD2 on 6 matching bases. V dropped 6 bases and J dropped 8 bases, with 14 bases sitting between them. This CDR3 comprises 13 residues. CDR1 and CDR2 from the germline V gene are MDHEN and SYDVKM. CDR3 residues: CASRAGRQDEQFF. As DNA, the CDR3 is TGTGCCAGCAGGGCGGGACGCCAGGATGAGCAGTTCTTC.

The chain is built from TRBV5-4 and TRBJ2-7; the D gene is possibly TRBD1 (5 bases). The CDR3 runs 15 residues. V lost 4 bases to trimming and J lost 4 bases, with 18 bases between them. Germline CDR1 SGHNT, CDR2 YYREEE (reference sequence). The CDR3 nucleotides are TGTGCCAGCAGCCCCGACAGTTCGCGGCGTTACGAGCAGTACTTC. Its translation is CASSPDSSRRYEQYF.

The chain employs TRBV27 and TRBJ2-1, with D possibly matching TRBD2 (6 bases). Trimming pared 6 bases from V and 1 base from J, leaving 16 bases between. The germline gives CDR1 MNHEY, CDR2 SMNVEV (reference sequence). The CDR3 sequence is 16 residues long. CDR3 sequence: CASRFSGGASYNEQFF. The CDR3 DNA follows: TGTGCCAGCAGGTTTAGCGGTGGGGCTTCCTACAATGAGCAGTTCTTC.

The CDR3 nucleotides read TGTGCCTGGAGTCTCGGGGTCCGCAACACCATATATTTT. Residues: CAWSLGVRNTIYF. The chain is built from TRBV30 and TRBJ1-3; D remains unclear. There are 13 residues in the CDR3. Trimming left V 2 bases short and J 7 bases short, with 12 bases between. CDR1 and CDR2 (germline): GTSNPN, SVGIG (reference sequence).

J is TRBJ2-1 and V is TRBV27; 7 nucleotides agree with TRBD2. The CDR3 consists of 15 residues. CDR1 and CDR2 from the germline V gene are MNHEY and SMNVEV (reference sequence). The junction had 5 bases not matched to a gene; V was cut back by 2 bases and J by 4 bases. The CDR3 sequence is CASSLDYGRYNEQFF. CDR3 bases: TGTGCCAGCAGTTTAGACTACGGGAGGTACAATGAGCAGTTCTTC.

The chain is built from TRBV5-1 and TRBJ2-7, with 7 bases aligning to TRBD2. Germline CDR1 SGHRS, CDR2 YFSETQ. This CDR3 contains 12 residues. The V segment lost 5 bases and the J segment 3 bases; nucleotides outside the gene matches: 2. As DNA, the CDR3 is TGCGCCAGCAGGGGCGGGAGCTACGAGCAGTACTTC. Its translation is CASRGGSYEQYF.